This T cell receptor (beta chain) derives from a study of vaccination and CD4 T cells after COVID-19 (dated 2022 in TCRdb). About the study as a whole: Every convalescent patient had a positive nasal swab PCR test for SARS-CoV-2, with mild disease in eight to ten patients and severe disease in one. In under twelve COVID-19 convalescent patients and a handful of infection-naive healthy vaccine recipients, researchers compared the spike-specific CD4+ TCR repertoire from before mRNA vaccination with the repertoire from after. Participants received two doses of either the Pfizer-BioNTech BNT162b2 vaccine (n=8) or the Moderna mRNA-1273 vaccine (n=2). The cultures were stimulated with overlapping spike peptide pools from SARS-CoV-2 and from the common cold coronaviruses HCoV-NL63, HCoV-OC43 and HCoV-229E. Post-vaccine blood samples were obtained a median of about 77 days after the second vaccine dose, with a range of roughly 13 to 250 days. The convalescent cohort comprised six males and four females, including two Hispanic individuals, seven Caucasians, two Asians and one multiracial person. Post-COVID blood samples were collected from convalescent patients a median of roughly 100 days after diagnosis, with a range of about 30 to 161 days. As controls, cultures received a CEFX viral epitope pool (the positive control), an HIV-1 Nef peptide pool (the negative control), or no peptide at all.

The V and J ends are trimmed by 3 bases and 0 bases, leaving 29 bases between them. CDR3 length: 21 amino acids, cysteine to phenylalanine. Kept here is only the CDR3 DNA, which spans 63 bases and is read in frame from base 1. The investigation overall reported the following: Relatively few convalescent patients were included in the study, and early timepoints after natural infection were not analyzed. In convalescent patients, nearly all vaccine-specific clones (304 of 307) were found to be mono-reactive for SARS-CoV-2 spike rather than cross-reactive with common cold coronaviruses. In convalescent patients, a median roughly 86% of post-vaccine SARS-CoV-2-reactive clones were detected only after vaccination, suggesting vaccine-specific priming. The median number of SARS-CoV-2-reactive clonotypes rose from under 25 after infection to around 40 after vaccination, but the change was not significant.

In the case of this clonotype: Its antigen is unknown. Base-call qualities are not available, and no considerably larger clone is one nucleotide away.

Per the publication, the treatment or condition label means: roughly ten-day PBMC culture with coronavirus spike peptide pools or control peptides (ViraFEST assay). The study used the ViraFEST assay, which expanded antigen-specific T cells with peptide pools and then identified expanded clonotypes by TCR sequencing. The convalescent patients' positive SARS-CoV-2 PCR tests were from March to December 2020, which was before the Alpha, Beta and Delta variants emerged in the United States. Each well held 2.2 million or so PBMCs cultured with roughly 10 ug/ml peptide pools in IMDM containing approximately 5% human AB serum and roughly 10 IU/ml IL-2. On days 3 and 7, half of the culture medium was replaced with fresh IL-2-containing medium. After 9 to 11 days of culture, CD4+ T cells were isolated by negative selection with the EasySep CD4+ T cell isolation kit. PBMCs were separated from whole blood using Ficoll-Paque Plus gradient centrifugation and then either used fresh or cryopreserved at -140C. Each culture condition was generally run in triplicate wells.

Libraries were made using PCR. TCR sequencing of DNA from cultured CD4+ T cells used the Oncomine TCR Beta short-read assay at the Johns Hopkins FTIC core. Genomic DNA was extracted from the cultured CD4+ T cells with the QIAamp micro DNA kit. Oncomine TCR Beta libraries made from cultured CD4+ T cells were pooled using unique dual indexes and sequenced on an Illumina iSeq 100. The original pipeline was this. Non-productive sequences were removed, and CDR3s not starting with C, not ending with F or W, or shorter than 7 amino acids were discarded. Antigen-specific clonotypes were identified with the MANAFEST web application by comparing peptide-stimulated wells with reference and other culture wells. For a clone to be called positive, the clone needed an FDR below 0.05, an odds ratio above 5, and a productive frequency above 0.1% in at least two of three replicate wells. Clonotypes that were significantly expanded in both SARS-CoV-2 spike wells and at least one common cold coronavirus spike condition were defined as cross-reactive. CDR3 homology was assessed with Levenshtein distances (stringdist) and unrooted phylogenetic trees (ape) in R version 3.6.1. The public reads were reanalyzed by TCRdb: fastp trimming at Q25, MiXCR alignment, in-frame beta chains only. For every CDR3 protein sequence, its rows merge into one entry that carries the most common genes and DNA. The V and J calls and clone size are TCRdb's, not the authors'. Present in this sample are 15,000 or so distinct CDR3 sequences, approximately 30% of which were seen just once. The ten most abundant clones make up roughly a sixth of the sample.

This clonotype was sampled from a human donor with COVID-19. Source material: cultured CD4+ T cells from blood. The sequence is built from TRBV12-3 or TRBV12-4 and TRBJ1-2; the D segment cannot be called with confidence. The CDR3 sequence is CASSLRPGVFLPKRTNYGYTF. DNA sequence: TGTGCCAGCAGTTTGCGGCCCGGGGTTTTCCTTCCAAAGAGGACTAACTATGGCTACACCTTC.